These 26 T cell receptor beta chains were sequenced from one sample in a study of cytomegalovirus exposure and HLA in healthy donors. A multiplex PCR was run with 60 Vbeta primers and 13 Jbeta primers. The data were produced by immunoSEQ multiplex PCR, yet TCRdb's version contains in-frame clones alone and is incomplete. The sample includes some 270,000 clones, about four fifths of them seen just once. Sequencing was done on a sample of PBMCs. Receptor source: a girl aged 2 to 10 in good health and CMV-seronegative.

This chain connects TRBV2 to TRBJ1-2, with 7 bases lining up with TRBD1. The CDR3 extends over 13 amino acids. CDR1 and CDR2 (germline): SNHLY, FYNNEI. V lost 10 bases, J lost 3 bases, and 8 bases stayed unmatched. The CDR3 loop is CATDRVWDYGYTF. The CDR3 DNA reads TGTGCCACCGACAGGGTATGGGACTATGGCTACACCTTC.

The V call is TRBV7-6, the J call TRBJ2-7; the match to TRBD2 covers 9 bases. V trimming: 5 bases; J trimming: 3 bases; junction bases outside the gene matches: 5. The CDR3 sequence is 14 residues long. Germline lookup yields CDR1 SGHVS and CDR2 FNYEAQ. The CDR3 sequence is CASSPTSGGYEQYF. CDR3 nucleotide sequence: TGTGCCAGCAGCCCGACTAGCGGCGGCTACGAGCAGTACTTC.

This chain connects TRBV27 to TRBJ1-6; tentatively, D is TRBD1 (5 bases). Germline CDR1 and CDR2: MNHEY and SMNVEV (reference sequence). This CDR3 contains 14 residues. The V end was cut by 0 bases, the J end by 8 bases, with 8 bases between. CDR3: CASSLSIGDSPLHF. In DNA form, the CDR3 reads TGTGCCAGCAGTTTATCAATAGGGGATTCACCCCTCCACTTT.

The chain's CDR3 is CASRVGAGELFF. The CDR3 DNA follows: TGTGCCAGCAGGGTAGGAGCCGGGGAGCTGTTTTTT. The chain has TRBV2 and TRBJ2-2; D gene uncertain. V was shortened by 6 bases and J by 6 bases, with 8 bases between the two germline ends. This CDR3 is 12 amino acids long. Germline V gene sequence: CDR1 SNHLY, CDR2 FYNNEI.

The CDR3 region is CASSPGTGNTGELFF. In nucleotides, the CDR3 is TGCGCCAGCAGCCCGGGGACAGGGAACACCGGGGAGCTGTTTTTT. The chain employs TRBV5-1 and TRBJ2-2, with TRBD1 matching over 8 bases. The germline V gene encodes CDR1 SGHRS and CDR2 YFSETQ. With 4 bases clipped from V and 1 base from J, the junction kept 3 bases outside the gene matches. The CDR3 spans 15 residues.

The chain links TRBV19 to TRBJ1-6; D call uncertain. The germline V gene has CDR1 LNHDA and CDR2 SQIVND (reference sequence). Trimming stripped 0 bases from V and 6 bases from J, with 9 bases between. This CDR3 comprises 15 residues. The CDR3 protein is CASSIDLMSNSPLHF. The CDR3 DNA is TGTGCCAGTAGTATAGATCTGATGAGTAATTCACCCCTCCACTTT.

The V call is TRBV27, the J call TRBJ2-7; 11 nucleotides line up with TRBD2. This CDR3 is built from 15 residues. Trimming took 0 bases from V and 6 from J; bases not matched to a gene: 4. The V gene's germline CDR1 is MNHEY and CDR2 SMNVEV (reference sequence). CDR3 amino acids: CASSLSTSGIIEQYF. The CDR3 DNA reads as TGTGCCAGCAGTTTATCGACTAGCGGGATTATCGAGCAGTACTTC.

This clone was detected a few times. The V call is TRBV6-5, the J call TRBJ1-5; D not resolved. This CDR3 has 14 amino acids. Germline-derived CDR1 and CDR2 are MNHEY and SVGAGI. V was shortened by 6 bases and J by 5 bases, with 14 bases between the two germline ends. The CDR3 region has the DNA TGTGCCAGCAGCCCGTCCTACGAGGATCAGCCCCAGCATTTT. Translation: CASSPSYEDQPQHF.

The rearrangement joins TRBV6-1 to TRBJ2-7, with TRBD2 matching 13 bases. Germline values: CDR1 MNHNS, CDR2 SASEGT. The CDR3 spans 19 residues. Trimming removed 4 bases from V and 0 bases from J; junction bases left unmatched: 12. CDR3 coding DNA: TGTGCCAGCAGTGCCACCTCCGGGACTAGCGGGGAAACCTCCTACGAGCAGTACTTC. Amino acids: CASSATSGTSGETSYEQYF.

Written as DNA, the CDR3 is TGTGCCAGCAGCACCGGACAGGCAACTAATGAAAAACTGTTTTTT. It specifies CASSTGQATNEKLFF. This sequence joins TRBV9 and TRBJ1-4; 7 bases map to TRBD1. The length of the CDR3 is 15 residues. Trimming removed 4 bases from V and 0 bases from J; junction bases left unmatched: 3. Per the germline V gene, CDR1 is SGDLS and CDR2 is YYNGEE.

The CDR3 is CASSVSGYNEQFF. The CDR3, as DNA: TGTGCCAGCTCCGTGTCAGGTTACAATGAGCAGTTCTTC. The V call is TRBV2, the J call TRBJ2-1; D not certain. The CDR3 loop spans 13 amino acids. Germline-derived CDR1 and CDR2 are SNHLY and FYNNEI. V gave up 8 bases and J gave up 4 bases, with 12 bases separating them.

This clone was found once. The rearrangement uses TRBV2 and TRBJ1-4, with TRBD1 matching over 7 bases. The CDR3 length is 13 residues. Trimming took 7 bases from V and 8 from J; bases not matched to a gene: 7. Germline-derived CDR1 and CDR2 are SNHLY and FYNNEI. In nucleotides, the CDR3 is TGTGCCAGCATTTCAGGGGGTCGAGAAAAACTGTTTTTT. Translation: CASISGGREKLFF. Full variable domain (missing parts from reference TRBV2 and TRBJ1-4): EPEVTQTPSHQVTQMGQEVILRCVPISNHLYFYWYRQILGQKVEFLVSFYNNEISEKSEIFDDQFSVERPDGSNFTLKIRSTKLEDSAMYFCASISGGREKLFFGSGTQLSVL.

The rearrangement uses TRBV28 and TRBJ1-1; 7 bases agree with TRBD1. J gave up 0 bases and V 3 bases, and 10 bases lay outside the gene matches. Germline assignment: CDR1 MDHEN and CDR2 SYDVKM. The CDR3 sequence is 17 residues long. In DNA, the CDR3 is TGTGCCAGCAGTTTCATGGACAGGTCTCCGATGAACACTGAAGCTTTCTTT. It yields the protein CASSFMDRSPMNTEAFF.

The rearrangement links TRBV5-1 to TRBJ1-1; D not resolved. The V gene's germline CDR1 is SGHRS and CDR2 YFSETQ. V was trimmed by 3 bases and J by 0 bases, leaving 9 bases between them. The CDR3 extends over 14 amino acids. CDR3 sequence (DNA): TGCGCCAGCAGCTACTTCCAGGTGAACACTGAAGCTTTCTTT. This gives the protein CASSYFQVNTEAFF.

This clone has a handful of counts. The genes are TRBV19 and TRBJ2-7, with 9 positions matching TRBD1. This CDR3 is 13 amino acids long. V shed 10 bases, J shed 2 bases, and the junction held 6 bases outside the gene matches. Germline assignment: CDR1 LNHDA and CDR2 SQIVND (reference sequence). The CDR3 loop reads CATSRDRAYEQYF. The CDR3 DNA is TGTGCCACCTCCCGGGACAGGGCCTACGAGCAGTACTTC.

The chain recombines TRBV19 with TRBJ2-1; D unclear. The CDR3 consists of 17 residues. Trimming cost V 0 bases and J 0 bases, with 12 bases left between them. Germline-derived CDR1 and CDR2 are LNHDA and SQIVND (reference sequence). CDR3 sequence: CASSIEVAENSYNEQFF. DNA for the CDR3: TGTGCCAGTAGTATAGAGGTGGCGGAGAACTCCTACAATGAGCAGTTCTTC. The full variable domain, completed using reference TRBV19 and TRBJ2-1, is DGGITQSPKYLFRKEGQNVTLSCEQNLNHDAMYWYRQDPGQGLRLIYYSQIVNDFQKGDIAEGYSVSREKKESFPLTVTSAQKNPTAFYLCASSIEVAENSYNEQFFGPGTRLTVL.

This sequence joins TRBV4-1 and TRBJ2-2; 12 nucleotides align to TRBD2. This CDR3 has 16 residues. The ends lost 4 bases at V and 6 bases at J; junction bases unmatched: 6. The germline V gene encodes CDR1 MGHRA and CDR2 YSYEKL. CDR3 DNA sequence: TGCGCCAGCAGCCGATACCTAGCGGGAGGGCCCGGGGAGCTGTTTTTT. Its protein is CASSRYLAGGPGELFF.

CDR3: CASRPYLGTDLTEQYF. CDR3 coding DNA: TGTGCCAGCCGACCGTACCTTGGGACTGATCTGACAGAGCAGTACTTC. The V gene is TRBV28, the J gene TRBJ2-7, with TRBD2 as a possible D gene (6 bases). With 8 bases removed from V and 7 bases from J, the gap between germline ends came to 27 bases. CDR3 length equals 16 residues. From germline, CDR1 is MDHEN and CDR2 SYDVKM.

This sequence joins TRBV6-1 and TRBJ2-5; TRBD1 might be the D (5 bases). The DNA end lines up better with TRBJ2-7; the J call may be wrong. The CDR3 sequence is 14 residues long. CDR1 is MNHNS, CDR2 SASEGT, per germline. The CDR3 DNA sequence: TGTGCCAGCAGTTTACGGACATTCGGCTACGAGCAGTACTTC. This codes for CASSLRTFGYEQYF.

The CDR3 reads CASSGGGTGGASGYTF. The CDR3 DNA is TGTGCCAGCAGCGGGGGGGGGACAGGGGGCGCATCGGGCTACACCTTC. The genes are TRBV7-8 and TRBJ1-2; 12 bases are a match to TRBD1. The CDR3 contains 16 residues. The germline V gene encodes CDR1 SGHVS and CDR2 FQNEAQ. J was trimmed by 8 bases and V by 5 bases; bases with no gene match: 12.

This sequence joins TRBV30 and TRBJ1-4; the D gene is possibly TRBD1 (6 bases). CDR1 and CDR2 (germline): GTSNPN, SVGIG (reference sequence). This CDR3 is built from 12 residues. CDR3 bases: TGTGCTCTCGGACAGCCTAATGAAAAACTGTTTTTT. Amino acids: CALGQPNEKLFF.

V is TRBV27 and J is TRBJ2-7, with D perhaps matching TRBD1 (6 bases). V was shortened by 6 bases and J by 2 bases, with 11 bases between the two germline ends. CDR1 MNHEY and CDR2 SMNVEV come from the germline V gene (reference sequence). The CDR3 totals 13 residues. CDR3 amino acids: CASRGATPYEQYF. CDR3 nucleotides: TGTGCCAGCAGGGGGGCAACTCCCTACGAGCAGTACTTC.

V usage is TRBV2 and J usage is TRBJ1-3; tentatively, D is TRBD1 (5 bases). Germline V gives CDR1 SNHLY, CDR2 FYNNEI. The CDR3 runs to 14 residues. Trimming took off 3 bases at V and 5 bases at J, with 11 bases between the two ends. This CDR3 reads CASSEWQGRNTIYF. The CDR3 coding sequence is TGTGCCAGCAGTGAGTGGCAGGGTAGAAACACCATATATTTT.

This chain joins TRBV10-2 and TRBJ1-2; D is ambiguous. Germline CDR1 reads WSHSY; CDR2 reads SAAADI. Deletions cut 0 bases from V and 5 bases from J, with 16 bases between. This CDR3 region has 16 residues. In DNA form, the CDR3 reads TGCGCCAGCAGTGAGTCGGCCATAGGGCGAGGGTATGGCTACACCTTC. Translated: CASSESAIGRGYGYTF.

J is TRBJ2-1 and V is TRBV2; D possibly corresponds to TRBD2 (6 bases). Germline lookup yields CDR1 SNHLY and CDR2 FYNNEI. Trimming removed 6 bases at V and 0 bases at J, with 15 bases between. The CDR3 spans 16 residues. CDR3 bases: TGTGCCAGCAGCACCCCGGAGGGGAGCTCCTACAATGAGCAGTTCTTC. This translates into CASSTPEGSSYNEQFF.

J is TRBJ2-7 and V is TRBV6-6, with D uncertain. Germline values: CDR1 MNHNY, CDR2 SVGAGI (reference sequence). The V end lost 5 bases, the J end lost 6 bases, and 14 bases lay between the germline ends. The CDR3 runs 13 residues. The CDR3 DNA sequence: TGTGCCAGCAGTCAGCGAGAGTCGGCCGAGCAGTACTTC. Protein product: CASSQRESAEQYF.